This entry lists 27 T cell receptor beta chains sequenced from one sample in a study of blood T cell repertoires in COVID-19. Some clones are missing from TCRdb's copy, which holds only in-frame ones; the method was immunoSEQ multiplex PCR. Of about 250,000 clones listed, around 85% are singletons. The sequenced material came from peripheral blood. The receptors were sampled from an elderly man with acute or convalescent COVID-19.

This clone appeared a few times. The rearrangement links TRBV5-1 to TRBJ2-2; 9 nucleotides align to TRBD1. The CDR3 runs 17 residues. The germline gives CDR1 SGHRS, CDR2 YFSETQ. The V gene end was trimmed by 3 bases and the J gene end by 7 bases; junction bases not matched to a gene: 13. As DNA, the CDR3 is TGCGCCAGCAGCTCGCTGACGGACAGGGGATTAGGCGGGGAGCTGTTTTTT. It specifies CASSSLTDRGLGGELFF. Looking up the rest from reference TRBV5-1 and TRBJ2-2 gives the full variable domain: KAGVTQTPRYLIKTRGQQVTLSCSPISGHRSVSWYQQTPGQGLQFLFEYFSETQRNKGNFPGRFSGRQFSNSRSEMNVSTLELGDSALYLCASSSLTDRGLGGELFFGEGSRLTVL.

The chain is built from TRBV14 and TRBJ1-3; 9 bases line up with TRBD1. CDR3 size: 18 residues. The germline V gene has CDR1 SGHDN and CDR2 FVKESK. V lost 5 bases and J lost 3; bases outside the gene matches: 14. CDR3 nucleotides: TGTGCCAGCAGCTTCTTCTACGGGACAGGGAATCGTGGAAACACCATATATTTT. This sequence encodes CASSFFYGTGNRGNTIYF.

In this sample, this clone turned up a few times. The V gene is TRBV5-1, the J gene TRBJ1-3; D perhaps matches TRBD1 (6 bases). The CDR3 covers 14 residues. The V gene's germline CDR1 is SGHRS and CDR2 YFSETQ. V dropped 5 bases and J dropped 0 bases, with 9 bases sitting between them. The CDR3 sequence is CASRETGSGNTIYF. As DNA, the CDR3 is TGCGCCAGCAGAGAGACAGGCTCTGGAAACACCATATATTTT.

The chain carries TRBV27 and TRBJ1-2; no definite D call. With 0 bases removed from V and 8 bases from J, the gap between germline ends came to 19 bases. Germline CDR1 reads MNHEY; CDR2 reads SMNVEV (reference sequence). The CDR3 is 16 residues long. As DNA, the CDR3 is TGTGCCAGCAGTTTATCGCTTAGCAGAAATTTGAACGGCTACACCTTC. The encoded protein is CASSLSLSRNLNGYTF.

The chain carries TRBV14 and TRBJ1-1; D possibly corresponds to TRBD1 (5 bases). Germline V gene data show CDR1 as SGHDN and CDR2 as FVKESK. Trimming removed 6 bases at V and 4 bases at J, with 12 bases between. The CDR3 consists of 13 residues. CDR3: CASSGWGGTEAFF. For the CDR3, the DNA is TGTGCCAGCAGTGGCTGGGGGGGCACTGAAGCTTTCTTT.

The gene calls are TRBV6-5 and TRBJ2-4, with D perhaps TRBD2 (6 bases). V lost 7 bases and J lost 4, with 11 bases in between. There are 13 residues in the CDR3. The germline V gene has CDR1 MNHEY and CDR2 SVGAGI. The CDR3 DNA reads as TGTGCCAGCATTAGCGGTGCTAAAAACATTCAGTACTTC. Translating it yields CASISGAKNIQYF.

V usage is TRBV25-1 and J usage is TRBJ2-3, with TRBD2 identical over 13 bases. The V and J ends lost 2 bases and 6 bases, in that order; junction bases with no gene match: 2. This CDR3 has 15 amino acids. Germline assignment: CDR1 MGHDK and CDR2 SYGVNS. CDR3 DNA: TGTGCCAGCAGTGAAACTAGCGGGGGGGCGGATACGCAGTATTTT. Protein sequence: CASSETSGGADTQYF.

The V gene is TRBV20-1, the J gene TRBJ1-2, with D possibly matching TRBD1 (5 bases). Between the trimmed V and J ends, which lost 0 bases and 11 bases, there was a span of 7 bases. The CDR3 totals 10 residues. Germline CDR1 is DFQATT and CDR2 is SNEGSKA (reference sequence). The CDR3 region is CSARDRGYTF. The CDR3, as DNA: TGCAGTGCTAGAGATCGGGGGTACACCTTC.

The chain has TRBV11-1 and TRBJ1-6; TRBD1 is a possible D gene (5 bases). Trimming cost V 7 bases and J 9 bases, with 16 bases left between them. The CDR3 totals 14 residues. Germline-derived CDR1 and CDR2 are SGHAT and FQDESV (reference sequence). This chain's CDR3 is CASTHLRGGSPLHF. The CDR3 nucleotides are TGTGCCAGCACCCACCTAAGGGGTGGTTCACCCCTCCACTTT. Complete variable domain (other parts from reference TRBV11-1 and TRBJ1-6): EAEVAQSPRYKITEKSQAVAFWCDPISGHATLYWYRQILGQGPELLVQFQDESVVDDSQLPKDRFSAERLKGVDSTLKIQPAELGDSAMYLCASTHLRGGSPLHFGNGTRLTVT.

The V call is TRBV2, the J call TRBJ2-4; D possibly corresponds to TRBD2 (5 bases). The V end was cut by 7 bases, the J end by 2 bases, with 18 bases between. The CDR3 sequence is 16 residues long. Per germline, CDR1 SNHLY and CDR2 FYNNEI. CDR3 in amino acids: CASKATGKRPKNIQYF. The DNA of the CDR3 is TGTGCCAGCAAGGCAACCGGGAAACGGCCCAAAAACATTCAGTACTTC.

This chain connects TRBV24-1 to TRBJ1-1, with D unclear. V was pared by 9 bases and J by 1 base, with 17 bases between. Germline assignment: CDR1 KGHDR and CDR2 SFDVKD. CDR3 size: 15 residues. DNA of the CDR3: TGTGCCACCGCCGCGTCAGCGGGGAGGAACACTGAAGCTTTCTTT. Its translation: CATAASAGRNTEAFF.

The chain employs TRBV7-3 and TRBJ2-2; D is perhaps TRBD2 (6 bases). The germline CDR1 and CDR2 sequences are SGHTA and FQGTGA. The CDR3 covers 15 residues. V shed 5 bases and J shed 7 bases, with 17 bases lying between them. In nucleotides, the CDR3 is TGTGCCAGCAGCCCCTCCGTGGGAGGAATCGGGGAGCTGTTTTTT. It encodes CASSPSVGGIGELFF.

This sequence joins TRBV28 and TRBJ1-6, with 11 bases matching TRBD1. The germline V gene has CDR1 MDHEN and CDR2 SYDVKM. This CDR3 spans 15 amino acids. With V trimmed by 5 bases and J by 11 bases, 8 bases remained unmatched. The DNA of the CDR3 is TGTGCCAGCAGTCTAGGGACAGGGGGAAAGACACCCCTCCACTTT. Its translation: CASSLGTGGKTPLHF.

The chain employs TRBV27 and TRBJ2-7, with 9 bases lining up with TRBD1. J was trimmed by 2 bases and V by 4 bases; bases with no gene match: 6. The CDR3 covers 15 residues. Germline CDR1 reads MNHEY; CDR2 reads SMNVEV (reference sequence). CDR3 nucleotide sequence: TGTGCCAGCAGTTCGGGGACAGGGTCACCCTACGAGCAGTACTTC. Its protein is CASSSGTGSPYEQYF.

This clone came up once. The CDR3 loop is CASSDWGDEQFF. The CDR3 DNA follows: TGTGCCAGCAGTGACTGGGGGGATGAGCAGTTCTTC. The chain links TRBV6-4 to TRBJ2-1; D might be TRBD2 (6 bases). CDR3 size: 12 residues. The ends were cut back, 1 base at V and 8 bases at J, with 6 bases in the middle. CDR1 and CDR2 (germline): MRHNA, SNTAGT.

The V gene is TRBV9, the J gene TRBJ1-2; D is perhaps TRBD1 (5 bases). This CDR3 has 14 residues. The V and J ends lost 0 bases and 4 bases respectively, with 10 bases between them. Germline V gene data show CDR1 as SGDLS and CDR2 as YYNGEE. The CDR3 DNA reads as TGTGCCAGCAGCGTAGGGAGCGGGGGCTATGGCTACACCTTC. This codes for CASSVGSGGYGYTF.

V gene TRBV5-1 combines with J gene TRBJ2-3, with 7 bases fitting TRBD2. This CDR3 comprises 16 residues. Germline values: CDR1 SGHRS, CDR2 YFSETQ. Losses at the gene ends were 0 bases for V and 1 base for J; bases not matched to a gene: 5. This CDR3 reads CASSLGPGRGTDTQYF. The CDR3 DNA sequence: TGCGCCAGCAGCTTGGGACCAGGGAGGGGCACAGATACGCAGTATTTT.

This clone was found once. The chain combines TRBV5-1 with TRBJ1-1; D call uncertain. This CDR3 has 13 residues. Germline V gene lookup returns CDR1 SGHRS and CDR2 YFSETQ. The germline V and J ends were trimmed by 1 base and 6 bases, with 10 bases remaining between them. The CDR3 DNA is TGCGCCAGCAGCTTGATGAGGAGGGCTGAAGCTTTCTTT. Translation: CASSLMRRAEAFF.

The J gene is TRBJ1-2, the V gene TRBV5-1, with D possibly matching TRBD1 (5 bases). Trimming pared 4 bases from V and 4 bases from J, leaving 14 bases between. Germline CDR1 reads SGHRS; CDR2 reads YFSETQ. CDR3 length: 14 amino acids. The CDR3 sequence: CASSPQGEGYGYTF. Written as DNA, the CDR3 is TGCGCCAGCAGCCCCCAAGGGGAGGGCTATGGCTACACCTTC.

The chain carries TRBV28 and TRBJ2-7; tentative D call: TRBD1 (6 bases). Trimming shortened V by 7 bases and J by 7 bases, and 20 bases separated the two germline ends. This CDR3 region has 14 residues. Germline V gene data show CDR1 as MDHEN and CDR2 as SYDVKM. This CDR3 reads CASNTDGTPGEQYF. The CDR3 coding sequence is TGTGCCAGCAACACGGACGGGACACCCGGGGAGCAGTACTTC.

This chain links TRBV5-1 with TRBJ2-3; 10 bases line up with TRBD2. With 0 bases clipped from V and 4 bases from J, the junction kept 5 bases outside the gene matches. The CDR3 has 16 residues. CDR1 is SGHRS and CDR2 is YFSETQ in the germline V gene. The CDR3, as DNA: TGCGCCAGCAGCTTGGACGGAGCGGGAGGGCCAGATACGCAGTATTTT. It specifies CASSLDGAGGPDTQYF.

The CDR3 region is CSARGGFEQYF. The CDR3 nucleotides read TGCAGTGCTAGAGGAGGGTTCGAGCAGTACTTC. The chain uses TRBV20-1 and TRBJ2-7, with D possibly being TRBD2 (5 bases). Per germline, CDR1 DFQATT and CDR2 SNEGSKA (reference sequence). CDR3 length: 11 residues. Trimming cost V 1 base and J 6 bases, with 7 bases left between them.

This CDR3 reads CASPFYSFGQPKRCRRETQYF. The DNA of the CDR3 is TGTGCCAGCCCATTCTACTCCTTCGGACAGCCTAAGAGATGTCGGAGGGAGACCCAGTACTTC. The chain recombines TRBV21-1 with TRBJ2-5; TRBD1, the table's D call, was not compared with the DNA. TRBV21-1 is listed as a pseudogene. The CDR3 covers 21 residues.

The chain carries TRBV6-5 and TRBJ1-5; the D gene is possibly TRBD1 (5 bases). Per the germline V gene, CDR1 is MNHEY and CDR2 is SVGAGI. The CDR3 consists of 15 residues. The V end was cut by 6 bases, the J end by 0 bases, with 12 bases between. In DNA, the CDR3 is TGTGCCAGCAGCCAGGACGGACATAGCAATCAGCCCCAGCATTTT. This encodes CASSQDGHSNQPQHF.

CDR3 in amino acids: CASTSGGSSYEQYF. The CDR3 bases are TGTGCCAGTACCTCGGGGGGCAGCTCCTACGAGCAGTACTTC. The chain combines TRBV19 with TRBJ2-7; D perhaps matches TRBD2 (7 bases). The germline V gene encodes CDR1 LNHDA and CDR2 SQIVND (reference sequence). CDR3 size: 14 residues. The germline V and J ends were trimmed by 7 bases and 0 bases, with 13 bases remaining between them.

This clone was seen only once. The V call is TRBV5-6, the J call TRBJ2-7; the D gene is possibly TRBD1 (5 bases). With 7 bases removed from V and 0 bases from J, the gap between germline ends came to 11 bases. Germline CDR1 is SGHDT and CDR2 is YYEEEE. There are 13 residues in the CDR3. CDR3 DNA sequence: TGTGCCAGCGGTACAGGTTACTCCTACGAGCAGTACTTC. Its translation is CASGTGYSYEQYF. The full variable domain, its missing parts supplied by reference TRBV5-6 and TRBJ2-7, is DAGVTQSPTHLIKTRGQQVTLRCSPKSGHDTVSWYQQALGQGPQFIFQYYEEEERQRGNFPDRFSGHQFPNYSSELNVNALLLGDSALYLCASGTGYSYEQYFGPGTRLTVT.

The chain recombines TRBV12-3 or TRBV12-4 with TRBJ2-7; possible D gene TRBD1, 5 bases. This CDR3 spans 12 amino acids. Between the trimmed V and J ends, which lost 3 bases and 8 bases, there was a span of 11 bases. The CDR3 nucleotides read TGTGCCAGCAGTTTTCATAGGGGCCAGCAGTACTTC. Its translation is CASSFHRGQQYF.